A selection of T cell receptor beta chains follows, all from one sample in a study of radiation and T cells in renal cell carcinoma. Using immunoSEQ multiplex PCR, the repertoire was profiled, and TCRdb retains in-frame clones only, with some absent. The sample has approximately 79,000 clones, 82% seen once. Specimen: blood, collected from a patient whose treatment included radiotherapy and nephrectomy. These receptors all stem from a man aged 55 to 69 with renal cell carcinoma. The CDR3 runs from the conserved cysteine through the conserved F or W. The order of the fields is V gene, clone size, D gene, J gene, CDR3 protein. The D gene is left open where the match is weak. Clone size appears in some rows only: once, few, many, or a class for an expanded clone.

TRBV30	-	TRBD1	TRBJ2-1	CAWSVGGPRFF
TRBV5-1	-	-	TRBJ2-2	CASRPRQNTGELFF
TRBV28	-	TRBD2	TRBJ2-7	CASSFSGGVYEQYF
TRBV5-4	-	TRBD1	TRBJ2-6	CASSGTGFSTGANVLTF
TRBV7-7	-	-	TRBJ2-3	CASSSLSADTQYF
TRBV12-5	-	-	-	CASGLHPRGGGNEQYF
TRBV29-1	once	-	TRBJ2-7	CSVERQGTYEQYF
TRBV9	-	TRBD2	TRBJ2-1	CASSAGEGLADIFYNEQFF
TRBV2	-	TRBD2	TRBJ2-6	CASELAGGSGANVLTF
TRBV13	-	TRBD1	TRBJ2-2	CASSLKQGGSGELFF
TRBV11-3	-	TRBD2	TRBJ2-1	CASSLDTARGGYNEQFF
TRBV2	-	-	TRBJ2-4	CASSAAPQRVQYF
TRBV9	-	TRBD1	TRBJ1-1	CASSVTPGTGAEAFF
TRBV29-1	-	-	TRBJ1-4	CSAKDSYEKLFF
TRBV5-1	-	-	TRBJ2-1	CASSLGASSSYNEQFF
TRBV7-2	-	TRBD1	TRBJ1-3	CASSLATGRENTIYF
TRBV5-6	-	TRBD2	TRBJ2-1	CASSLSGGQFF
TRBV27	-	-	TRBJ2-7	CASSLRGSAIDHEQYF
TRBV10-1	once	TRBD1	TRBJ2-3	CASSESSSTGSTDTQYF
TRBV4-2	-	TRBD2	TRBJ2-1	CASSQDSGRAYNEQFF
TRBV15	-	TRBD1	TRBJ1-2	CATSRGGQGFYGYTF
TRBV5-4	-	-	TRBJ2-2	CASSKTRSQPGELFF
TRBV28	-	-	TRBJ2-6	CATNTGIVSGANVLTF
TRBV27	-	-	TRBJ2-1	CASSLRGGYNEQFF
TRBV29-1	-	TRBD1	TRBJ2-2	CSAGSDRANTGELFF
TRBV29-1	-	-	TRBJ1-5	CSAFTGYYSNQPQHF
TRBV7-2	many	-	TRBJ2-5	CASSLGGREETQYF
TRBV4-1	-	-	TRBJ1-3	CASSRDRYSGNTIYF
TRBV7-9	-	-	TRBJ2-3	CASSPGFGSLVTDTQYF
TRBV6-1	-	TRBD1	TRBJ2-7	CASSVKDRGPYEQYF
TRBV9	once	-	TRBJ2-1	CASSVAGVHNEQFF
TRBV29-1	-	-	TRBJ1-4	CSAIGVREKLFF
TRBV27	-	TRBD1	TRBJ2-7	CASSLYLPGQGPGGYEQYF
TRBV5-1	-	TRBD1	TRBJ2-3	CASGSPRGPEDTQYF
TRBV30	-	-	TRBJ1-6	CAWSVVLNSPLHF
TRBV4-2	-	TRBD1	TRBJ2-5	CASSQPTGEETQYF
TRBV6-1	-	TRBD2	TRBJ2-5	CASSWAGGVAETQYF
TRBV6-1	-	TRBD1	TRBJ2-7	CAGRWTGSSYEQYF
TRBV7-8	-	TRBD1	TRBJ2-2	CASSLVGQSNTGELFF
TRBV10-3	-	TRBD1	TRBJ1-1	CAIRRDSGNTEAFF
TRBV7-3	-	-	TRBJ2-7	CASSLTGRNYEQYF
TRBV29-1	-	TRBD1	TRBJ2-3	CSAGQGPQYF
TRBV5-1	-	TRBD2	TRBJ2-7	CASTAGTSGTYEQYF
TRBV7-3	-	TRBD1	TRBJ2-5	CASSPRQGPETQYF
TRBV19	-	-	TRBJ2-7	CASSRGRKYEQYF
TRBV25-1	-	TRBD2	TRBJ2-7	CASSSRLAPYEQYF
TRBV5-1	-	TRBD1	TRBJ2-3	CASSSEGQVRTDTQYF